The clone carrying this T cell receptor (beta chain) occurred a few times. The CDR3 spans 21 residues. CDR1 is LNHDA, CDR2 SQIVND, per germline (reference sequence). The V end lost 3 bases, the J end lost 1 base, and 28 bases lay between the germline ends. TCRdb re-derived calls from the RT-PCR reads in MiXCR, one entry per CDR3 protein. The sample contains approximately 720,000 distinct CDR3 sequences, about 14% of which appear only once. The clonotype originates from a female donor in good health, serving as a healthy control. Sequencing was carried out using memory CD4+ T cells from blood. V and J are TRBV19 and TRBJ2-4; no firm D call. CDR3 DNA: TGTGCCAGTAGTATTCGACGTCCCTCGGTCGAGAGATCTGGGGCCAAAAACATTCAGTACTTC. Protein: CASSIRRPSVERSGAKNIQYF.